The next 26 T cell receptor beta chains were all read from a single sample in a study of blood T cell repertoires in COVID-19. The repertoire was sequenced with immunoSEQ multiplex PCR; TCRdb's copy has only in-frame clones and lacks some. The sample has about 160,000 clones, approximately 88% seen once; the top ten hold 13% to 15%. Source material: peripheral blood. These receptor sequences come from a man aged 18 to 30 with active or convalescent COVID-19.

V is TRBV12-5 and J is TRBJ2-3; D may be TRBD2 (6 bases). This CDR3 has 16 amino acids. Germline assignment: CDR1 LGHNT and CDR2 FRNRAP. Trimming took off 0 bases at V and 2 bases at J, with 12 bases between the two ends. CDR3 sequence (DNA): TGTGCTAGTGGTTTGGTATGGGGCGGGGACACAGATACGCAGTATTTT. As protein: CASGLVWGGDTDTQYF.

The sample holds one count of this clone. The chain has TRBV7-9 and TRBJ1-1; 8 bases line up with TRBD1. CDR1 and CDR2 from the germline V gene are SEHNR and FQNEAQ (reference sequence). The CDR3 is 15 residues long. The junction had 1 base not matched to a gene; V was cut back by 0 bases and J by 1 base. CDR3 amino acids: CASSLADRENTEAFF. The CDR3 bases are TGTGCCAGCAGCTTAGCGGACAGGGAGAACACTGAAGCTTTCTTT.

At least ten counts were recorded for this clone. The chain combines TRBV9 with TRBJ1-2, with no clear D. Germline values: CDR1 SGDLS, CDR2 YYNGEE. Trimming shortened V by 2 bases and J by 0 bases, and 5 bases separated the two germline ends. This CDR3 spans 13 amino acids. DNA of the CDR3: TGTGCCAGCAGCGTCGGTACTAACTATGGCTACACCTTC. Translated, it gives CASSVGTNYGYTF. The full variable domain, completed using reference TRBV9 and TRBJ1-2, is DSGVTQTPKHLITATGQRVTLRCSPRSGDLSVYWYQQSLDQGLQFLIQYYNGEERAKGNILERFSAQQFPDLHSELNLSSLELGDSALYFCASSVGTNYGYTFGSGTRLTVV.

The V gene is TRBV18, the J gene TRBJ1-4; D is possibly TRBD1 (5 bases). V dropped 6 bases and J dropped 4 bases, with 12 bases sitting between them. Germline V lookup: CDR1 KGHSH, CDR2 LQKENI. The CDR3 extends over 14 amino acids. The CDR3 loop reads CASSLGRGNEKLFF. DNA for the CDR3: TGTGCCAGCTCCCTGGGAAGGGGTAATGAAAAACTGTTTTTT.

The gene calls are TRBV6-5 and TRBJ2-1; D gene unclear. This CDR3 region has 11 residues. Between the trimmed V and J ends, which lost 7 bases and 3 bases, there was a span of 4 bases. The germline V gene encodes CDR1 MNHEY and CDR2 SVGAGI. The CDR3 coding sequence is TGTGCCAGCACTCTCTACAATGAGCAGTTCTTC. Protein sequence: CASTLYNEQFF.

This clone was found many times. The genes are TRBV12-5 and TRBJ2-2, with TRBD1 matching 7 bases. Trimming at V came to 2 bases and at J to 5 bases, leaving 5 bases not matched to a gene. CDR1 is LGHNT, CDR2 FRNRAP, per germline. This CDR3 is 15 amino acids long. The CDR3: CASGLPGQITGELFF. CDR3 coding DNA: TGTGCTAGTGGTTTGCCGGGACAGATAACCGGGGAGCTGTTTTTT.

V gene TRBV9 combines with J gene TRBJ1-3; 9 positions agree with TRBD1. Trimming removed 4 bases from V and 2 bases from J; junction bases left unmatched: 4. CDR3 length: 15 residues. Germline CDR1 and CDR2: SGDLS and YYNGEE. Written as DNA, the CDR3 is TGTGCCAGCAGCCCCCGGACAGGGGCTGGAAACACCATATATTTT. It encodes CASSPRTGAGNTIYF.

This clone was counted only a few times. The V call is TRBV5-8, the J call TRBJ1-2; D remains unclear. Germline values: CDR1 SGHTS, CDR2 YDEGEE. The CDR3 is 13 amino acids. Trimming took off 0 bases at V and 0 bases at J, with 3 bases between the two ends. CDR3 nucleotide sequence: TGTGCCAGCAGCTTGGACACTAACTATGGCTACACCTTC. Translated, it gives CASSLDTNYGYTF.

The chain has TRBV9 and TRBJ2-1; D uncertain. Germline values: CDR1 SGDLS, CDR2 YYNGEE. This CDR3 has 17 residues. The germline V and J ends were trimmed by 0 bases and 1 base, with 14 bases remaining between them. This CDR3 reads CASSVGGRSSSYNEQFF. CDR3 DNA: TGTGCCAGCAGCGTAGGAGGAAGGTCTTCTTCCTACAATGAGCAGTTCTTC.

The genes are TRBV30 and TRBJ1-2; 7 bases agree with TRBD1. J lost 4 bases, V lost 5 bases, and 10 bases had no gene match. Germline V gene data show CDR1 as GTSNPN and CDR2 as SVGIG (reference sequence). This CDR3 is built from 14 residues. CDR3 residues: CAWADRVRGYGYTF. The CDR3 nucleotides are TGTGCCTGGGCCGACAGGGTTAGGGGCTATGGCTACACCTTC.

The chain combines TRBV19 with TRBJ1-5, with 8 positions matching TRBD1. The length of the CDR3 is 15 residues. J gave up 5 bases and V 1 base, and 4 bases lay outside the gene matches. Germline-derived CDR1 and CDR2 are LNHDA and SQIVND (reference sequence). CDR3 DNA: TGTGCCAGTAGTATAGCCAGGGGGCGAGATCAGCCCCAGCATTTT. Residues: CASSIARGRDQPQHF.

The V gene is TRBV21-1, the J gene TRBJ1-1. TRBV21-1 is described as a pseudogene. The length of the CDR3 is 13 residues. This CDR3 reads CASSKVGGAEAFF. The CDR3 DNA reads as TGTGCCAGCAGCAAAGTAGGAGGGGCTGAAGCTTTCTTT.

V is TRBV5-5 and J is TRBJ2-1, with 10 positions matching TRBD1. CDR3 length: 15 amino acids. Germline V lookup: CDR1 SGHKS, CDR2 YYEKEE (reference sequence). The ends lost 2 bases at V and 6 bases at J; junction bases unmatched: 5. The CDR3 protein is CASSFSDRGVNEQFF. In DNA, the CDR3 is TGTGCCAGCAGCTTTTCGGACAGGGGGGTCAATGAGCAGTTCTTC.

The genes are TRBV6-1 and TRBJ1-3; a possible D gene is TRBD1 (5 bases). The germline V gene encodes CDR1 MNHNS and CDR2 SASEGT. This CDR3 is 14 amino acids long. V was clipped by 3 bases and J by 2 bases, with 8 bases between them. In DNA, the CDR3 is TGTGCCAGCAGTGAGCAGGGAACTGGAAACACCATATATTTT. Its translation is CASSEQGTGNTIYF.

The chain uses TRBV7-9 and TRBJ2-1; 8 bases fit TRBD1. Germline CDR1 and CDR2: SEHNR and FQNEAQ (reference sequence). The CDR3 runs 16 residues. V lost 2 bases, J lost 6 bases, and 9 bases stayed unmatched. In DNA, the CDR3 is TGTGCCAGCAGCTTACTCGGACAGGGTTTGTTCAATGAGCAGTTCTTC. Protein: CASSLLGQGLFNEQFF.

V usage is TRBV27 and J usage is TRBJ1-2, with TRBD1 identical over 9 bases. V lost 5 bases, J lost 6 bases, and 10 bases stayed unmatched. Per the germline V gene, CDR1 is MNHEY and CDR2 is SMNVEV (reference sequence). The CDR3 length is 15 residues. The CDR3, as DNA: TGTGCCAGCAGTCCCTGGGGACAGGGAGGTCATGGCTACACCTTC. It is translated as CASSPWGQGGHGYTF.

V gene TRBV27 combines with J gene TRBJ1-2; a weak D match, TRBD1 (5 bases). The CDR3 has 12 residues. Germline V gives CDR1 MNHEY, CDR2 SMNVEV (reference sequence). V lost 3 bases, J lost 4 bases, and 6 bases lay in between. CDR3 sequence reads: CASSFRGYGYTF. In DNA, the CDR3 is TGTGCCAGCAGTTTTAGGGGCTATGGCTACACCTTC.

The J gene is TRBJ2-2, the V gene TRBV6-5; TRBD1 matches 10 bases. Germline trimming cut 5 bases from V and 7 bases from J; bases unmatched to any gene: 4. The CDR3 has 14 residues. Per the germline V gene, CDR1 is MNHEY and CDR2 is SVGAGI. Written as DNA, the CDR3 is TGTGCCAGCAGTAAGGACAGGGGGGTCGGGGAGCTGTTTTTT. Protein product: CASSKDRGVGELFF.

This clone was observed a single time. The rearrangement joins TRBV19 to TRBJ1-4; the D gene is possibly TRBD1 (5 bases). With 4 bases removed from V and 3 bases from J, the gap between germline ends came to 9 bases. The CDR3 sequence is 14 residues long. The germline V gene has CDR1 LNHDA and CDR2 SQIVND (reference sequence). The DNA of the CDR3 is TGTGCCAGTAGTACTCGGGACTCTAATGAAAAACTGTTTTTT. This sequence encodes CASSTRDSNEKLFF.

The CDR3 DNA sequence: TGTGCCAGCAGTGTAGGGACAGATTATGGCTACACCTTC. It codes for CASSVGTDYGYTF. The chain combines TRBV2 with TRBJ1-2, with TRBD1 matching 7 bases. The V gene end was trimmed by 4 bases and the J gene end by 5 bases; junction bases not matched to a gene: 4. The CDR3 spans 13 residues. Germline CDR1 and CDR2: SNHLY and FYNNEI. The complete variable domain, with remaining parts taken from reference TRBV2 and TRBJ1-2, reads EPEVTQTPSHQVTQMGQEVILRCVPISNHLYFYWYRQILGQKVEFLVSFYNNEISEKSEIFDDQFSVERPDGSNFTLKIRSTKLEDSAMYFCASSVGTDYGYTFGSGTRLTVV.

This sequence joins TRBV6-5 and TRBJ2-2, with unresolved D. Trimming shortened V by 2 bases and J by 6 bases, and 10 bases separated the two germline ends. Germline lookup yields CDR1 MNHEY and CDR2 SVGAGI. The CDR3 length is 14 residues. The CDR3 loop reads CASSYDHRAGELFF. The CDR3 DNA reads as TGTGCCAGCAGTTACGACCACCGGGCCGGGGAGCTGTTTTTT.

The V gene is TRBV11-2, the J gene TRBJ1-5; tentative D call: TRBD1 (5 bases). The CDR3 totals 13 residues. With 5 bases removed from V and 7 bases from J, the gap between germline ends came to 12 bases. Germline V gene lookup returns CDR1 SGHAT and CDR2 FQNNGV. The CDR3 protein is CASSMTRGQPQHF. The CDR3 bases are TGTGCCAGCAGCATGACCCGGGGGCAGCCCCAGCATTTT.

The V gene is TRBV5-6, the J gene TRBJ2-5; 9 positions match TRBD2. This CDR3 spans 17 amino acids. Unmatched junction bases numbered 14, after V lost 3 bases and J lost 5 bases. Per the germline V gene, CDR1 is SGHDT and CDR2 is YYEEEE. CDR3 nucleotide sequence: TGTGCCAGCAGCTGGGCGTTTCGAGCGGGGGGCGCGGAGACCCAGTACTTC. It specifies CASSWAFRAGGAETQYF.

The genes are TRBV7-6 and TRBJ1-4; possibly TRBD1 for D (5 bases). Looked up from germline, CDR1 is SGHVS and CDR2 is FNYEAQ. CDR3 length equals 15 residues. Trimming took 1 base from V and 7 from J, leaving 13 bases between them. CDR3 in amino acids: CASSLVGGGGEKLFF. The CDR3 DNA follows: TGTGCCAGCAGCTTAGTCGGGGGAGGCGGTGAAAAACTGTTTTTT.

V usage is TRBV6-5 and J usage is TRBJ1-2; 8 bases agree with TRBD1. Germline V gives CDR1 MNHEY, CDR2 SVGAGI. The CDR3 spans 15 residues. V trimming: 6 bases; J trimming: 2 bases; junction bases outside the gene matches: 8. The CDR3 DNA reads TGTGCCAGCAGAATTACAGGGGGTCCAAACTATGGCTACACCTTC. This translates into CASRITGGPNYGYTF.

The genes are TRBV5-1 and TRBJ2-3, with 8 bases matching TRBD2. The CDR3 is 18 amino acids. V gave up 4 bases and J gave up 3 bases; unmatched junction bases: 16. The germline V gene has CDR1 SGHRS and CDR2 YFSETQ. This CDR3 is CASSLYMSGGHETDTQYF. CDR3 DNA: TGCGCCAGCAGCCTTTACATGAGCGGGGGCCACGAGACAGATACGCAGTATTTT.